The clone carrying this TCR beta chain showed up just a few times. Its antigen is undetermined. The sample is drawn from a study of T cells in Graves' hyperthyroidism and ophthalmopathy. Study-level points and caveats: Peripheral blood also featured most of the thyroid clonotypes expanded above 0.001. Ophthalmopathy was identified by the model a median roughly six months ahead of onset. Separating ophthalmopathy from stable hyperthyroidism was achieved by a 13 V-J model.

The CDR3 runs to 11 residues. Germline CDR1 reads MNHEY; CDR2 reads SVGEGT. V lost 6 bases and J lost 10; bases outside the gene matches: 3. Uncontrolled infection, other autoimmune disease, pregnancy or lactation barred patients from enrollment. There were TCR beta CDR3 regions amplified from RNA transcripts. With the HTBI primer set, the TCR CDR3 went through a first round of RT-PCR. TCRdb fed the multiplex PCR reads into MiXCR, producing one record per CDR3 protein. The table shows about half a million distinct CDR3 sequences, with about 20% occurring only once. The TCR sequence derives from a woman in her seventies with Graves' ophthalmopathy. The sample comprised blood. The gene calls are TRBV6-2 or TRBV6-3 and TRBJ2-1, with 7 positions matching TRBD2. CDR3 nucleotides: TGTGCCAGCAGCGACGGGGGGGAGCAGTTCTTC. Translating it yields CASSDGGEQFF.